These T cell receptor beta chains were read from a single sample in a study of blood T cell repertoires in COVID-19. Clones were sequenced by immunoSEQ multiplex PCR, and TCRdb holds only the in-frame ones, with some missing. The data hold hundreds of thousands of clones, with around 86% observed a single time. Sequencing was carried out using peripheral blood. These receptors came from a woman aged 40 to 50 who had recovered from COVID-19. Both conserved end residues are part of each CDR3. The order of the fields is J gene, V gene, D gene, clone size, CDR3 protein, CDR3 DNA. A D gene is named only where the DNA matches it firmly. For some rows the clone size is stated as once, few or many, or as a class when expanded; others skip it.

>TRBJ2-1|TRBV5-4|NA|NA
CASSLEGRGIEQFF
TGTGCCAGCAGCTTAGAGGGCAGGGGAATTGAGCAGTTCTTC
>TRBJ1-5|TRBV2|NA|NA
CASAQNSNQPQHF
TGTGCCAGCGCTCAGAATAGCAATCAGCCCCAGCATTTT
>TRBJ2-3|TRBV5-6|TRBD2|NA
CASNLGLAVSDTQYF
TGTGCCAGCAACCTGGGACTAGCAGTAAGCGATACGCAGTATTTT
>TRBJ2-5|TRBV7-2|NA|once
CASSLPPSQETQYF
TGTGCCAGCAGCTTACCCCCCAGCCAAGAGACCCAGTACTTC
>TRBJ1-6|TRBV18|TRBD1|NA
CASSRDRDYNSPLHF
TGTGCCAGCTCACGGGACAGGGACTATAATTCACCCCTCCACTTT
>TRBJ1-1|TRBV9|NA|NA
CASTLITGTEAFF
TGTGCCAGCACCCTTATCACAGGTACTGAAGCTTTCTTT
>TRBJ2-6|TRBV5-1|TRBD1|NA
CASSSRQGSGANVLTF
TGCGCCAGCAGCTCTAGACAGGGCTCTGGGGCCAACGTCCTGACTTTC
>TRBJ1-4|TRBV30|TRBD1|NA
CAWNPKGASNEKLFF
TGTGCCTGGAACCCAAAGGGGGCCTCTAATGAAAAACTGTTTTTT
>TRBJ1-1|TRBV2|NA|NA
CASSDEVLTEAFF
TGTGCCAGCAGTGACGAGGTGTTGACTGAAGCTTTCTTT
>TRBJ1-2|TRBV2|TRBD1|NA
CASSEALRDRGYGYTF
TGTGCCAGCAGTGAAGCGCTAAGGGACAGGGGCTATGGCTACACCTTC
>TRBJ1-4|TRBV5-1|NA|NA
CASSLSGVGEKLFF
TGCGCCAGCAGCTTGTCAGGGGTTGGAGAAAAACTGTTTTTT
>TRBJ1-3|TRBV15|NA|NA
CATSRDPGGALSGNTIYF
TGTGCCACCAGCAGAGATCCGGGGGGCGCATTGTCGGGAAACACCATATATTTT
>TRBJ2-3|TRBV5-1|NA|once
CASSRLSDTQYF
TGCGCCAGCAGCCGGTTATCAGATACGCAGTATTTT
>TRBJ2-3|TRBV2|TRBD2|NA
CASSRLANPGGQYF
TGTGCCAGCAGTCGACTAGCGAATCCTGGCGGGCAGTATTTT
>TRBJ2-7|TRBV6-5|TRBD2|NA
CASRAGLAGSYEQYF
TGTGCCAGCAGAGCAGGACTAGCGGGGAGCTACGAGCAGTACTTC
>TRBJ1-2|TRBV20-1|NA|NA
CSASTGIRGYTF
TGCAGTGCCAGTACAGGGATCCGGGGCTACACCTTC
>TRBJ2-3|TRBV13|TRBD2|NA
CASSDSGGATDTQYF
TGTGCCAGCAGCGATAGCGGGGGGGCGACAGATACGCAGTATTTT
>TRBJ2-2|TRBV4-1|NA|NA
CASSQVGALNTGELFF
TGCGCCAGCAGCCAGGTGGGGGCCCTGAACACCGGGGAGCTGTTTTTT
>TRBJ2-2|TRBV5-4|TRBD2|NA
CASSSPGLGPGELFF
TGTGCCAGCAGCTCGCCGGGACTAGGTCCCGGGGAGCTGTTTTTT
>TRBJ2-7|TRBV24-1|TRBD1|NA
CATSDLGNDRVGDEQYF
TGTGCCACCAGTGATTTGGGAAATGACAGGGTAGGCGACGAGCAGTACTTC
>TRBJ1-2|TRBV11-2|TRBD1|once
CASSAGQGYGYTF
TGTGCCAGCAGCGCGGGACAGGGATATGGCTACACCTTC
>TRBJ1-1|TRBV6-6|TRBD1|NA
CASSYSRTGNTEAFF
TGTGCCAGCAGTTACTCTAGGACAGGGAACACTGAAGCTTTCTTT
>TRBJ1-1|TRBV6-5|TRBD1|NA
CASSYLGDRANTEAFF
TGTGCCAGCAGTTACTTGGGGGACAGAGCGAACACTGAAGCTTTCTTT
>TRBJ2-5|TRBV30|TRBD1|once
CAGQDIGTQYF
TGTGCCGGACAGGATATCGGGACCCAGTACTTC
>TRBJ2-7|TRBV11-2|NA|NA
CASSMSRVYF
TGTGCCAGCAGCATGAGCAGGGTGTACTTC
>TRBJ1-4|TRBV6-5|NA|NA
CASASPQKLFF
TGTGCCAGCGCCAGTCCCCAAAAACTGTTTTTT
>TRBJ2-7|TRBV27|TRBD1|NA
CASSLLLGTGAYEQYF
TGTGCCAGCAGTTTACTTTTGGGGACAGGTGCATACGAGCAGTACTTC
>TRBJ1-6|TRBV3-1/TRBV3-2|NA|NA
CASSQEVFGRPLHF
TGTGCCAGCAGCCAAGAGGTATTCGGGAGACCCCTCCACTTT
>TRBJ2-5|TRBV5-1|NA|NA
CASSLEGGYQETQYF
TGCGCCAGCAGCTTGGAGGGGGGGTACCAAGAGACCCAGTACTTC
>TRBJ1-1|TRBV6-5|NA|NA
CASSSTGMNTEAFF
TGTGCCAGCAGTTCGACAGGCATGAACACTGAAGCTTTCTTT
>TRBJ1-2|TRBV5-6|NA|NA
CASSLVANGYTF
TGTGCCAGCAGCTTGGTTGCGAATGGCTACACCTTC
>TRBJ2-2|TRBV5-4|NA|few
CASSLYRAGELFF
TGTGCCAGCAGCCTCTACAGGGCCGGGGAGCTGTTTTTT
>TRBJ2-1|TRBV11-2|NA|NA
CASSWQGIHEQFF
TGTGCCAGCAGCTGGCAGGGTATTCATGAGCAGTTCTTC